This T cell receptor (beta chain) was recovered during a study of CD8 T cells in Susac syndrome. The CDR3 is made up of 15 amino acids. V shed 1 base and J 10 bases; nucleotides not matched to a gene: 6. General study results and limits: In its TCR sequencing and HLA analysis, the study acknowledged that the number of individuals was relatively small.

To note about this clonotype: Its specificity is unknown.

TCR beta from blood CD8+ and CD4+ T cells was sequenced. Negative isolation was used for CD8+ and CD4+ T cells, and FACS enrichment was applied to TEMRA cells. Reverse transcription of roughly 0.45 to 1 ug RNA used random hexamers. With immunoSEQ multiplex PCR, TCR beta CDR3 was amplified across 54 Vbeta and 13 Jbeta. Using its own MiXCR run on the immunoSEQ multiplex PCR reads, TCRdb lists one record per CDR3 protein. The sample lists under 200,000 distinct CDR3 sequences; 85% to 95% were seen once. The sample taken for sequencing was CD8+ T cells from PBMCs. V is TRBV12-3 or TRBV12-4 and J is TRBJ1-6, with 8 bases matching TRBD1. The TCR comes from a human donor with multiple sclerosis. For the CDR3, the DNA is TGTGCCAGCAGTTTAGGACAGGGGTACCGGTCACCCCTCCACTTT. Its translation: CASSLGQGYRSPLHF.